This T cell receptor beta chain was sequenced for a study of T-cell memory formation after mild COVID-19. Study-level findings and limits: Contracting CD4+ clones sat mainly in CM and EM; CD8+ in EMRA. Contracting clones from day 15 to 85 showed balanced CD4/CD8; later expanders favored CD4+.

The length of the CDR3 is 13 residues. Germline V CDR1 and CDR2: MGHRA, YSYEKL. The V gene lost 0 bases and the J gene lost 6 bases, with 8 bases spanning the gap. On this clonotype: Its specificity is unknown.

TCRdb recomputed calls from the 5' RACE reads with MiXCR, one row per CDR3 protein. The table shows 170,000 or so distinct CDR3 sequences, with about 20% occurring only once. The sequence derives from an adult woman who had mild COVID-19 (a few samples of this study predate the infection). Cell type and time point are not known. Sequencing input: PBMCs or a T cell subset sorted from them (not recorded which). The chain recombines TRBV4-1 with TRBJ1-1; D gene uncertain. This chain's CDR3 is CASSQEGRPEAFF. For the CDR3, the DNA is TGCGCCAGCAGCCAAGAAGGCAGACCTGAAGCTTTCTTT.